This T cell receptor beta chain was captured by sequencing in a study of blood T cell repertoires in COVID-19. In the study overall: The study drew acute and convalescent COVID-19 samples from the United States, Italy and Spain. Sources were T cells, B-cell-depleted T cells, or PBMCs; the material itself was cDNA or gDNA.

Source study methods: Reference gene primer amplification yielded estimated nucleated cell counts. The table came from immunoSEQ multiplex PCR; TCRdb's copy has only in-frame clones and leaves some out. That table is the source of V, J and clone size, and D and trimming were worked out from the DNA. The sample yields over 45,000 clones, approximately 80% seen once. Germline lookup yields CDR1 SGHTA and CDR2 FQGTGA. The CDR3 has 16 amino acids. Germline trimming cut 5 bases from V and 2 bases from J; bases unmatched to any gene: 6. This receptor was taken from a man aged 65-85 years with acute or convalescent COVID-19. The sample consisted of peripheral blood. The chain employs TRBV7-3 and TRBJ2-3; 11 nucleotides align to TRBD2. Written as DNA, the CDR3 is TGTGCCAGCAGCCAACTAGCGGGGGCGTTCACAGATACGCAGTATTTT. This translates into CASSQLAGAFTDTQYF. The variable domain in full, with the rest retrieved from reference TRBV7-3 and TRBJ2-3, is GAGVSQTPSNKVTEKGKYVELRCDPISGHTALYWYRQSLGQGPEFLIYFQGTGAADDSGLPNDRFFAVRPEGSVSTLKIQRTERGDSAVYLCASSQLAGAFTDTQYFGPGTRLTVL.